The T cell receptor (beta chain) described here comes from a study of regulatory T cells in long-lasting Graves disease. For TCR beta, libraries came from iRepertoire HTBI primers and Arm-PCR of CDR3 regions. In TCRdb, the multiplex PCR reads were re-called with MiXCR into one record per CDR3 protein. The sample contains around 500,000 distinct CDR3 sequences, around 15% of which appear only once. Germline assignment: CDR1 SNHLY and CDR2 FYNNEI. Between the trimmed V and J ends, which lost 6 bases and 4 bases, there was a span of 12 bases. The CDR3 extends over 13 amino acids. Time point reported: newly diagnosed GD, antithyroid drugs for less than 3 months. The TCR library used RNA extracted from PBMCs. This same sample was also taken into another study, of T cells in Graves' hyperthyroidism and ophthalmopathy.

The material was peripheral blood mononuclear cells (PBMCs), obtained at new diagnosis, from a patient treated with antithyroid drugs. This clonotype originated in a woman aged 35-65 years with Graves disease. The V and J genes are TRBV2 and TRBJ1-1; D call uncertain. CDR3 sequence reads: CASSPHQSTEAFF. In nucleotides, the CDR3 is TGTGCCAGCAGCCCCCATCAGAGCACTGAAGCTTTCTTT.